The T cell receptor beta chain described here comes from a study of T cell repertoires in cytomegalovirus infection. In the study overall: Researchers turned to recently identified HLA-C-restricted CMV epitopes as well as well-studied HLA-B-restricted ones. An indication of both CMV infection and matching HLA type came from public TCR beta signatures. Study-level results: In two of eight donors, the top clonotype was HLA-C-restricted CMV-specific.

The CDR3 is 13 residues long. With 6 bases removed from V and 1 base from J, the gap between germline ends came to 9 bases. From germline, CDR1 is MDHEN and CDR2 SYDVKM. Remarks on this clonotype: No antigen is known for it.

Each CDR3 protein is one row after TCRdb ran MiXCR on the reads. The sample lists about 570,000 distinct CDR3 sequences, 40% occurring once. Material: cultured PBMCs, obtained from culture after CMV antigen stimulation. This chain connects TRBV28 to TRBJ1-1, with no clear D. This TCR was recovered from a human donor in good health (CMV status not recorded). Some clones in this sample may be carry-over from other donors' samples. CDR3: CASSITGNTEAFF. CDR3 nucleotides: TGTGCCAGCAGCATTACGGGGAACACTGAAGCTTTCTTT.